A selection of T cell receptor beta chains follows, all from one sample in a study of blood T cell repertoires in COVID-19. TCRdb's table, derived via immunoSEQ multiplex PCR, lists solely in-frame clones and lacks some. Of about 200,000 clones in the sample, approximately 83% were seen once. Sequenced material: peripheral blood. These receptors came from a man aged 55-75 years with acute or convalescent COVID-19. Both conserved end residues are part of each CDR3. Each record gives: J gene, V gene, D gene, clone size, CDR3 DNA, CDR3 protein. D genes are given only for firm matches. The size entry is marked missing in some rows and otherwise reads once, few, many or a size class.

J: TRBJ2-7
V: TRBV3-1/TRBV3-2
D: NA
size: NA
DNA: TGTGCCAGCAGCCAAGTATCCGGCGAGCAGTACTTC
CDR3: CASSQVSGEQYF

J: TRBJ1-4
V: TRBV7-6
D: TRBD1
size: NA
DNA: TGTGCCAGCAGCGGATGGACAGGGGGCCATGAAAAACTGTTTTTT
CDR3: CASSGWTGGHEKLFF

J: TRBJ2-7
V: TRBV5-5
D: NA
size: NA
DNA: TGTGCCAGCAGCTTGGCAGGGATCGAGCAGTACTTC
CDR3: CASSLAGIEQYF

J: TRBJ2-5
V: TRBV28
D: NA
size: NA
DNA: TGTGCCAGCAGTCCACCCGGGGGACGGCAAGAGACCCAGTACTTC
CDR3: CASSPPGGRQETQYF

J: TRBJ2-7
V: TRBV5-1
D: TRBD1
size: few
DNA: TGCGCCAGCAGCTTCCTGGGACAGGGAAACGAGCAGTACTTC
CDR3: CASSFLGQGNEQYF

J: TRBJ2-1
V: TRBV28
D: TRBD2
size: NA
DNA: TGTGCCAGCAGGGAGACGACTAGCGGAGGTGGGTGGTTCTTC
CDR3: CASRETTSGGGWFF

J: TRBJ2-6
V: TRBV3-1/TRBV3-2
D: NA
size: few
DNA: TGTGCCAGCAGCCAATTACAGGGTTTGGGGGCCAACGTCCTGACTTTC
CDR3: CASSQLQGLGANVLTF

J: TRBJ2-3
V: TRBV5-1
D: TRBD1
size: NA
DNA: TGCGCCAGCAGGTTTGGGACAGGGCCAGATACGCAGTATTTT
CDR3: CASRFGTGPDTQYF

J: TRBJ2-3
V: TRBV5-4
D: TRBD2
size: NA
DNA: TGTGCCAGCAGCTCGGGGGCAGCGGGAGAAGCAGATACGCAGTATTTT
CDR3: CASSSGAAGEADTQYF

J: TRBJ2-7
V: TRBV7-2
D: TRBD1
size: NA
DNA: TGTGCCAGCAGCCAGCTCGGGGGACAGGGCCCCGAGCAGTACTTC
CDR3: CASSQLGGQGPEQYF

J: TRBJ2-3
V: TRBV9
D: TRBD1
size: NA
DNA: TGTGCCAGCAGCCCGAGGCAGGGGGCGCATGCAGATACGCAGTATTTT
CDR3: CASSPRQGAHADTQYF

J: TRBJ2-1
V: TRBV7-9
D: TRBD1
size: NA
DNA: TGTGCCAGCAGCCCGACAGGGGGCCTCTACAATGAGCAGTTCTTC
CDR3: CASSPTGGLYNEQFF

J: TRBJ2-1
V: TRBV7-2
D: TRBD2
size: NA
DNA: TGTGCCAGCAGCCCGACCCCCGTGGGACTAGAAGTCCATGAGCAGTTCTTC
CDR3: CASSPTPVGLEVHEQFF

J: TRBJ2-1
V: TRBV19
D: TRBD2
size: NA
DNA: TGTGCCAGTAGTATCTGGCTAGCGGGATACAATGAGCAGTTCTTC
CDR3: CASSIWLAGYNEQFF

J: TRBJ2-1
V: TRBV7-2
D: TRBD2
size: NA
DNA: TGTGCCAGCAGGTACCTAGCGGGACTATACAATGAGCAGTTCTTC
CDR3: CASRYLAGLYNEQFF

J: TRBJ1-3
V: TRBV27
D: NA
size: NA
DNA: TGTGCCAGCAGTTTATATTCCGGGGGGGCATCTGGAAACACCATATATTTT
CDR3: CASSLYSGGASGNTIYF

J: TRBJ1-1
V: TRBV5-4
D: NA
size: NA
DNA: TGTGCCAGCAGCTTGGCCAGGGTGAACACTGAAGCTTTCTTT
CDR3: CASSLARVNTEAFF

J: TRBJ2-3
V: TRBV5-1
D: TRBD2
size: NA
DNA: TGCGCCAGCAGCTTAGGACTAGCGGGAGCCTATAGCACAGATACGCAGTATTTT
CDR3: CASSLGLAGAYSTDTQYF

J: TRBJ1-5
V: TRBV9
D: NA
size: NA
DNA: TGTGCCAGCAGCGTAGGCGGCGGCCCCAATCAGCCCCAGCATTTT
CDR3: CASSVGGGPNQPQHF

J: TRBJ2-5
V: TRBV10-3
D: NA
size: NA
DNA: TGTGCCATCAGCGTACAGCGGGAGACCCAGTACTTC
CDR3: CAISVQRETQYF

J: TRBJ2-7
V: TRBV19
D: NA
size: once
DNA: TGTGCCAGTAGTATAGGTAGGACAGTCGACGACGAGCAGTACTTC
CDR3: CASSIGRTVDDEQYF

J: TRBJ2-3
V: TRBV25-1
D: NA
size: NA
DNA: TGTGCCAGCGCACTGCGGGGGCGGGCAGATACGCAGTATTTT
CDR3: CASALRGRADTQYF

J: TRBJ1-4
V: TRBV6-1
D: NA
size: NA
DNA: TGTGCCAGCAGTGAACAGTCACAACCAACTAATGAAAAACTGTTTTTT
CDR3: CASSEQSQPTNEKLFF

J: TRBJ2-5
V: TRBV18
D: TRBD2
size: once
DNA: TGTGCCAGCTCACCATGGGCTAGCGGGAGGGCCGGAGAGACCCAGTACTTC
CDR3: CASSPWASGRAGETQYF

J: TRBJ2-5
V: TRBV9
D: NA
size: once
DNA: TGTGCCAGCAGCGGTCATGGGTCTCACACGGGCCAAGAGACCCAGTACTTC
CDR3: CASSGHGSHTGQETQYF

J: TRBJ2-3
V: TRBV7-2
D: NA
size: NA
DNA: TGTGCCAGCAGGCCCCCTTCCGCGGGTTCCACAGATACGCAGTATTTT
CDR3: CASRPPSAGSTDTQYF

J: TRBJ1-1
V: TRBV9
D: TRBD1
size: NA
DNA: TGTGCCAGCAGCACCCAGACAGGGATCACTGAAGCTTTCTTT
CDR3: CASSTQTGITEAFF

J: TRBJ2-3
V: TRBV5-1
D: TRBD2
size: once
DNA: TGCGCCAGCAGCTTGGGGACTAGGAACACAGATACGCAGTATTTT
CDR3: CASSLGTRNTDTQYF

J: TRBJ2-2
V: TRBV9
D: NA
size: NA
DNA: TGTGCCAGCAGCGTAGATATATCGAACACCGGGGAGCTGTTTTTT
CDR3: CASSVDISNTGELFF

J: TRBJ2-2
V: TRBV5-4
D: NA
size: many
DNA: TGTGCCAGCAGCGGTTCACAGAACACCGGGGAGCTGTTTTTT
CDR3: CASSGSQNTGELFF

J: TRBJ2-5
V: TRBV6-5
D: TRBD2
size: NA
DNA: TGTGCCAGCAGTTACGAGCCAGCGGGAGGGCCTGAGACCCAGTACTTC
CDR3: CASSYEPAGGPETQYF

J: TRBJ2-6
V: TRBV27
D: TRBD1
size: NA
DNA: TGTGCCAGCAGTTCGAGGACAGGGCTAGGGGCCAACGTCCTGACTTTC
CDR3: CASSSRTGLGANVLTF

J: TRBJ1-6
V: TRBV27
D: NA
size: NA
DNA: TGTGCCAGCAGCTTAGGCATAGCTAATTCACCCCTCCACTTT
CDR3: CASSLGIANSPLHF

J: TRBJ2-3
V: TRBV10-3
D: NA
size: NA
DNA: TGTGCCATCACCTCAACAGGGTTTACGCAGTATTTT
CDR3: CAITSTGFTQYF

J: TRBJ2-1
V: TRBV2
D: TRBD1
size: few
DNA: TGTGCCAGCAGTCGCCCAGGACAGGGGCAGTTCTTC
CDR3: CASSRPGQGQFF

J: TRBJ2-7
V: TRBV19
D: NA
size: NA
DNA: TGTGCCAGTAGTATATCGGCAGGTGGTAAAGAGCAGTACTTC
CDR3: CASSISAGGKEQYF

J: TRBJ2-1
V: TRBV5-4
D: NA
size: NA
DNA: TGTGCCAGCAGCTTGGAAGGAGCGATCTCCTACAATGAGCAGTTCTTC
CDR3: CASSLEGAISYNEQFF

J: TRBJ2-7
V: TRBV14
D: NA
size: NA
DNA: TGTGCCAGCAGCCAACAGGTGCTGGACTACGAGCAGTACTTC
CDR3: CASSQQVLDYEQYF

J: TRBJ1-6
V: TRBV28
D: NA
size: NA
DNA: TGTGCCAGCAAAACCACGGAATATCGGGGATCACCCCTCCACTTT
CDR3: CASKTTEYRGSPLHF

J: TRBJ2-1
V: TRBV20-1
D: NA
size: NA
DNA: TGCAGTGCTAGTCCCCCCCCTTACAATGAGCAGTTCTTC
CDR3: CSASPPPYNEQFF

J: TRBJ2-1
V: TRBV19
D: TRBD2
size: NA
DNA: TGTGCCAGTGGAGGCGGGAGGCCCTCCTACAATGAGCAGTTCTTC
CDR3: CASGGGRPSYNEQFF

J: TRBJ1-4
V: TRBV6-5
D: NA
size: NA
DNA: TGTGCCAGCATGTATGGGCAGAGAGAAAAACTGTTTTTT
CDR3: CASMYGQREKLFF

J: TRBJ1-5
V: TRBV18
D: NA
size: NA
DNA: TGTGCCAGCTCACCAAATGGACAGCCCAATCAGCCCCAGCATTTT
CDR3: CASSPNGQPNQPQHF

J: TRBJ2-1
V: TRBV5-4
D: NA
size: NA
DNA: TGTGCCAGCAGCTGGGGCCAGAATTACAATGAGCAGTTCTTC
CDR3: CASSWGQNYNEQFF

J: TRBJ1-1
V: TRBV7-9
D: NA
size: NA
DNA: TGTGCCAGCAGCTTAGTCGCGGCGGCAGCTCCTGAAGCTTTCTTT
CDR3: CASSLVAAAAPEAFF

J: TRBJ2-1
V: TRBV6-4
D: NA
size: NA
DNA: TGTGCCAGCAGTGACAGGTATGGCAGGAGGACCTACAATGAGCAGTTCTTC
CDR3: CASSDRYGRRTYNEQFF

J: TRBJ1-5
V: TRBV27
D: TRBD1
size: NA
DNA: TGTGCCAGCAGTCCCAGGACAGGTTCGGGTCAGCCCCAGCATTTT
CDR3: CASSPRTGSGQPQHF

J: TRBJ2-3
V: TRBV5-4
D: NA
size: NA
DNA: TGTGCCAGCAGCTTAAGGGAGGATACGCAGTATTTT
CDR3: CASSLREDTQYF

J: TRBJ2-1
V: TRBV2
D: NA
size: NA
DNA: TGTGCCAGCGGAGGGGTCTTATCCTACAATGAGCAGTTCTTC
CDR3: CASGGVLSYNEQFF

J: TRBJ2-2
V: TRBV10-1
D: NA
size: NA
DNA: TGCGCCAGCCCGAGGTCGGCCGGGGAGCTGTTTTTT
CDR3: CASPRSAGELFF

J: TRBJ1-2
V: TRBV28
D: TRBD1
size: few
DNA: TGTGCCAGCAGTTTTAATAGGGGGCCGAACTATGGCTACACCTTC
CDR3: CASSFNRGPNYGYTF

J: TRBJ1-5
V: TRBV9
D: TRBD1
size: NA
DNA: TGTGCCAGCAGCGCCGGACAGGGAGGAGGCAATCAGCCCCAGCATTTT
CDR3: CASSAGQGGGNQPQHF

J: TRBJ2-1
V: TRBV29-1
D: NA
size: NA
DNA: TGCAGCGTTGATGAGAGTTCCGGTTATGAGCAGTTCTTC
CDR3: CSVDESSGYEQFF

J: TRBJ1-2
V: TRBV4-2
D: TRBD1
size: NA
DNA: TGTGCCAGCAGCTCCCGCAGGGGGACTAACTATGGCTACACCTTC
CDR3: CASSSRRGTNYGYTF

J: TRBJ2-7
V: TRBV7-8
D: TRBD2
size: NA
DNA: TGTGCCAGCAGCGCCTGGGTAGCGGGAGGCCACGAGCAGTACTTC
CDR3: CASSAWVAGGHEQYF